This T cell receptor beta chain is from a study of PD-1 blockade in classical Hodgkin lymphoma. Findings and caveats of the study: Complete responders' baseline diversity resembled that of newly diagnosed patients. Unlike CD8+ TCR diversity, which did not rise significantly by C4D1, CD4+ TCR diversity did.

The table came from immunoSEQ multiplex PCR; TCRdb's copy has only in-frame clones and leaves some out. The sample includes roughly 55,000 clones, over 75% seen only once; the top ten take less than 20%. Remarks on this clone: What it binds is not known.

Germline values: CDR1 LNHNV, CDR2 YYDKDF (reference sequence). The CDR3 length is 16 residues. With V trimmed by 1 base and J by 7 bases, 10 bases remained unmatched. Every patient was affected by relapse after autologous stem cell transplantation, while exposure to brentuximab vedotin was not uniform. The clonotype comes from a human donor with classical Hodgkin lymphoma. Sequences were derived from peripheral blood mononuclear cells (PBMCs), sampled at baseline. This chain connects TRBV15 to TRBJ2-1; 7 bases align to TRBD2. CDR3 protein: CATSRVGFSGQNEQFF. The DNA for the CDR3 is TGTGCCACCAGCAGAGTCGGTTTTAGCGGGCAAAATGAGCAGTTCTTC.